Listed below are T cell receptor beta chains from one sample, sequenced in a study of shared clonotypes between healthy human individuals. Profiled with immunoSEQ multiplex PCR; TCRdb holds only in-frame clones, not every one. The sample includes 1,500,000 or so clones, less than 99% of them seen just once. Source material: naive CD4+ T cells sorted from blood. Receptor source: a man aged 30 to 45 in good health. CDR3s include the opening cysteine and the closing phenylalanine or tryptophan. D genes are given only for firm matches. Expanded clones are given a class, and other clones once, few, many or no size at all.

D gene: -; V gene: TRBV30; J gene: TRBJ1-1; clone size: -; CDR3 protein: CAWSVLWRTEAFF; CDR3 DNA: TGTGCCTGGAGTGTACTCTGGCGCACTGAAGCTTTCTTT
D gene: -; V gene: TRBV9; J gene: TRBJ2-7; clone size: -; CDR3 protein: CASSVGDGLEWEQYF; CDR3 DNA: TGTGCCAGCAGCGTAGGCGACGGCTTAGAATGGGAGCAGTACTTC
D gene: TRBD2; V gene: TRBV5-6; J gene: TRBJ2-1; clone size: -; CDR3 protein: CASSLVSGSGDEQFF; CDR3 DNA: TGTGCCAGCAGCTTGGTTAGCGGGAGTGGGGATGAGCAGTTCTTC
D gene: TRBD2; V gene: TRBV2; J gene: TRBJ2-3; clone size: -; CDR3 protein: CASSELYLAGDADTQYF; CDR3 DNA: TGTGCCAGCAGTGAGTTGTACCTAGCGGGAGATGCCGATACGCAGTATTTT
D gene: TRBD2; V gene: TRBV5-4; J gene: TRBJ2-7; clone size: -; CDR3 protein: CASRSPGLGYEQYF; CDR3 DNA: TGTGCCAGCAGATCCCCGGGACTAGGATACGAGCAGTACTTC
D gene: -; V gene: TRBV2; J gene: TRBJ2-5; clone size: -; CDR3 protein: CASNRVGETQYF; CDR3 DNA: TGTGCCAGCAACAGGGTGGGAGAGACCCAGTACTTC
D gene: -; V gene: TRBV9; J gene: TRBJ2-5; clone size: -; CDR3 protein: CASSATQGSPPYF; CDR3 DNA: TGTGCCAGCAGCGCTACCCAGGGGAGCCCCCCGTACTTC
D gene: -; V gene: TRBV25-1; J gene: TRBJ2-5; clone size: -; CDR3 protein: CASSDLHWGPQYF; CDR3 DNA: TGTGCCAGCAGTGACCTTCACTGGGGACCCCAGTACTTC
D gene: TRBD1; V gene: TRBV29-1; J gene: TRBJ1-5; clone size: -; CDR3 protein: CSVLTGGGEPQHF; CDR3 DNA: TGCAGCGTTCTGACAGGGGGCGGGGAGCCCCAGCATTTT
D gene: -; V gene: TRBV6-1; J gene: TRBJ1-5; clone size: -; CDR3 protein: CASSEIKGDQPQHF; CDR3 DNA: TGTGCCAGCAGTGAAATTAAGGGGGATCAGCCCCAGCATTTT
D gene: TRBD1; V gene: TRBV5-4; J gene: TRBJ1-1; clone size: once; CDR3 protein: CASRGWDSSMNTEAFF; CDR3 DNA: TGTGCCAGCAGGGGTTGGGACAGTTCCATGAACACTGAAGCTTTCTTT
D gene: -; V gene: TRBV18; J gene: TRBJ2-5; clone size: -; CDR3 protein: CASSPPGGVETQYF; CDR3 DNA: TGTGCCAGCTCACCGCCCGGGGGAGTAGAGACCCAGTACTTC
D gene: TRBD1; V gene: TRBV11-1; J gene: TRBJ2-2; clone size: -; CDR3 protein: CASSSDPLTGLGGELFF; CDR3 DNA: TGTGCCAGCAGCTCCGACCCGCTGACAGGGCTCGGCGGGGAGCTGTTTTTT
D gene: TRBD2; V gene: TRBV2; J gene: TRBJ2-3; clone size: -; CDR3 protein: CASSVLAGGADTQYF; CDR3 DNA: TGTGCCAGCAGTGTTCTTGCGGGAGGCGCAGATACGCAGTATTTT
D gene: -; V gene: TRBV18; J gene: TRBJ1-2; clone size: -; CDR3 protein: CASSPRAGEGDGYTF; CDR3 DNA: TGTGCCAGCTCGCCTCGTGCGGGGGAAGGGGATGGCTACACCTTC
D gene: -; V gene: TRBV2; J gene: TRBJ2-1; clone size: -; CDR3 protein: CASSAESSYNEQFF; CDR3 DNA: TGTGCCAGCAGTGCAGAGAGCTCCTACAATGAGCAGTTCTTC
D gene: -; V gene: TRBV28; J gene: TRBJ2-7; clone size: -; CDR3 protein: CANRRDGTYEQYF; CDR3 DNA: TGTGCCAACCGACGGGACGGTACCTACGAGCAGTACTTC
D gene: -; V gene: TRBV5-1; J gene: TRBJ2-3; clone size: -; CDR3 protein: CASSVAVTDTQYF; CDR3 DNA: TGCGCCAGCAGTGTGGCAGTCACAGATACGCAGTATTTT
D gene: TRBD1; V gene: TRBV27; J gene: TRBJ1-5; clone size: -; CDR3 protein: CASSPGQEFFNQPQHF; CDR3 DNA: TGTGCCAGCAGTCCGGGACAGGAATTCTTCAATCAGCCCCAGCATTTT
D gene: -; V gene: TRBV2; J gene: TRBJ1-4; clone size: -; CDR3 protein: CASSVGDYEKLFF; CDR3 DNA: TGTGCCAGCAGTGTTGGAGACTATGAAAAACTGTTTTTT
D gene: -; V gene: TRBV2; J gene: TRBJ2-7; clone size: once; CDR3 protein: CASSEVDEQYF; CDR3 DNA: TGTGCCAGCAGTGAAGTGGACGAGCAGTACTTC
D gene: -; V gene: TRBV7-2; J gene: TRBJ2-2; clone size: -; CDR3 protein: CASSPPPSPGELFF; CDR3 DNA: TGTGCCAGCAGCCCGCCCCCCTCCCCCGGGGAGCTGTTTTTT
D gene: TRBD2; V gene: TRBV10-1; J gene: TRBJ2-1; clone size: -; CDR3 protein: CASSESGAGVGNEQFF; CDR3 DNA: TGCGCCAGCAGTGAGTCGGGAGCGGGAGTGGGCAATGAGCAGTTCTTC
D gene: -; V gene: TRBV6-1; J gene: TRBJ2-4; clone size: -; CDR3 protein: CASSELRARGIQYF; CDR3 DNA: TGTGCCAGCAGTGAATTGAGGGCGCGCGGCATTCAGTACTTC